The 17 T cell receptor beta chains presented below share a single source sample, sequenced in a study of T-cell memory formation after mild COVID-19. TCRdb re-derived calls from the 5' RACE reads in MiXCR, one entry per CDR3 protein. Among 450,000 or so distinct CDR3 sequences listed, approximately 23% were seen once. What was sequenced was PBMCs or a T cell subset sorted from them (not recorded which). Source of these receptors: an adult woman who had mild COVID-19 (a few samples of this study predate the infection). Cell type and time point are not known.

This clonotype was seen more than once but under ten times. The gene calls are TRBV7-8 and TRBJ2-3; 11 bases are a match to TRBD2. With 3 bases clipped from V and 1 base from J, the junction kept 6 bases outside the gene matches. The CDR3 runs to 17 residues. Germline-derived CDR1 and CDR2 are SGHVS and FQNEAQ. The CDR3 DNA reads as TGTGCCAGCAGCTTTAGCGGGGGGGCGGCGCGCACAGATACGCAGTATTTT. Protein product: CASSFSGGAARTDTQYF.

The CDR3 nucleotides are TGCGCCAGCAGCTTGGGCAGGGATTGGTATGGCTACACCTTC. Translated: CASSLGRDWYGYTF. This rearrangement joins TRBV5-1 to TRBJ1-2; D perhaps matches TRBD1 (5 bases). Trimming shortened V by 0 bases and J by 5 bases, and 11 bases separated the two germline ends. CDR3 length: 14 residues. The germline V gene encodes CDR1 SGHRS and CDR2 YFSETQ.

J is TRBJ2-5 and V is TRBV5-1; 10 nucleotides align to TRBD2. V lost 0 bases to trimming and J lost 7 bases; unmatched junction nucleotides: 6. CDR1 SGHRS and CDR2 YFSETQ come from the germline V gene. The CDR3 loop spans 15 amino acids. CDR3 DNA: TGCGCCAGCAGCTTGGAATCGAGCGGGAGGGGGACCCAGTACTTC. Translated, it gives CASSLESSGRGTQYF.

This clonotype occurred a few times. This chain uses TRBV27 with TRBJ2-1; TRBD2 matches 11 bases. Germline trimming cut 6 bases from V and 7 bases from J; bases unmatched to any gene: 5. The CDR3 is made up of 14 amino acids. The germline V gene has CDR1 MNHEY and CDR2 SMNVEV (reference sequence). Written as DNA, the CDR3 is TGTGCCAGCAGACTAGTAGCGGGAGGGAATGAGCAGTTCTTC. This sequence encodes CASRLVAGGNEQFF.

This chain links TRBV4-1 with TRBJ2-1, with 9 bases identical to TRBD2. The germline CDR1 and CDR2 sequences are MGHRA and YSYEKL. V trimming: 4 bases; J trimming: 9 bases; junction bases outside the gene matches: 10. The CDR3 runs 15 residues. In nucleotides, the CDR3 is TGCGCCAGCAGCCTTCCTCGCGGGGGGGCGATTGAGCAGTTCTTC. Translating gives CASSLPRGGAIEQFF.

This clonotype was seen a handful of times. The CDR3 DNA is TGTGCCAGCAGCCCCGCCCGAACCATCGCGGATACGCAGTATTTT. As protein: CASSPARTIADTQYF. The chain carries TRBV7-9 and TRBJ2-3; D gene unclear. Germline values: CDR1 SEHNR, CDR2 FQNEAQ (reference sequence). Trimming stripped 5 bases from V and 6 bases from J, with 18 bases between. This CDR3 spans 15 amino acids.

The V call is TRBV12-3 or TRBV12-4, the J call TRBJ2-1; possibly TRBD2 for D (6 bases). CDR3 length: 15 amino acids. V lost 6 bases and J lost 7, with 19 bases in between. The CDR3 region has the DNA TGTGCCAGCAGCCCCCGGGACTCTTTTAAGAATGAGCAGTTCTTC. Amino acid sequence: CASSPRDSFKNEQFF.

CDR3 protein: CASSSLGQGANGYTF. The CDR3 DNA reads as TGTGCCAGCAGTTCCCTCGGACAGGGGGCAAATGGCTACACCTTC. The rearrangement joins TRBV27 to TRBJ1-2, with 11 bases aligning to TRBD1. With V trimmed by 4 bases and J by 6 bases, 7 bases remained unmatched. CDR1 MNHEY and CDR2 SMNVEV come from the germline V gene (reference sequence). CDR3 size: 15 residues.

The chain links TRBV20-1 to TRBJ2-7; a weak D match, TRBD1 (6 bases). CDR1 is DFQATT, CDR2 SNEGSKA, per germline (reference sequence). V was clipped by 1 base and J by 3 bases, with 10 bases between them. The CDR3 sequence is 13 residues long. CDR3 nucleotide sequence: TGCAGTGCTAGAGGGGACACGGACTACGAGCAGTACTTC. Protein: CSARGDTDYEQYF.

This chain uses TRBV30 with TRBJ2-3, with D hard to call. Trimming removed 5 bases from V and 5 bases from J, with 8 bases in between. The CDR3 consists of 11 residues. In germline, CDR1 is GTSNPN, CDR2 SVGIG (reference sequence). The CDR3 spells CAWLTVDTQYF. The CDR3 nucleotides read TGTGCCTGGTTGACCGTAGATACGCAGTATTTT.

This clonotype was observed a few times. This chain links TRBV12-3 or TRBV12-4 with TRBJ2-3; D unresolved. Trimming shortened V by 7 bases and J by 6 bases, and 17 bases separated the two germline ends. This CDR3 is 14 amino acids long. Here the CDR3 reads CASTPHRLRDTQYF. The CDR3 DNA reads as TGTGCCAGCACTCCCCATCGGTTGCGGGATACGCAGTATTTT.

This clonotype was counted a few times. This chain connects TRBV12-3 or TRBV12-4 to TRBJ2-3; 7 bases line up with TRBD2. The CDR3 contains 14 residues. V trimming: 11 bases; J trimming: 4 bases; junction bases outside the gene matches: 12. The CDR3 spells CAVATGRESDTQYF. For the CDR3, the DNA is TGTGCCGTTGCTACGGGGCGGGAGTCAGATACGCAGTATTTT.

This clonotype was counted between two and nine times. CDR3 DNA: TGCGCCAGCAGCTCGACAGGACCTAGCCGGGAGACCCAGTACTTC. Translated: CASSSTGPSRETQYF. The chain is built from TRBV5-1 and TRBJ2-5; possibly TRBD1 for D (6 bases). The V end was cut by 3 bases, the J end by 5 bases, with 17 bases between. Germline CDR1 reads SGHRS; CDR2 reads YFSETQ. CDR3 length: 15 amino acids.

The table lists this clonotype with a count of one. The chain is built from TRBV29-1 and TRBJ1-1; D not resolved. Trimming removed 8 bases at V and 3 bases at J, with 10 bases between. CDR1 is SQVTM, CDR2 ANQGSEA, per germline. CDR3 length equals 11 residues. The CDR3 sequence is CSSVWHTEAFF. The CDR3 DNA reads as TGCAGCTCCGTGTGGCACACTGAAGCTTTCTTT.

The chain carries TRBV5-1 and TRBJ2-3; D remains ambiguous. Germline values: CDR1 SGHRS, CDR2 YFSETQ. The CDR3 consists of 13 residues. V lost 2 bases and J lost 6, with 10 bases in between. The CDR3 region is CASSFTIADTQYF. DNA for the CDR3: TGCGCCAGCAGCTTTACGATTGCGGATACGCAGTATTTT.

The rearrangement joins TRBV2 to TRBJ2-7, with D tentatively TRBD2 (5 bases). The V end was cut by 1 base, the J end by 2 bases, with 9 bases between. CDR3 length: 14 residues. Germline loops: CDR1 SNHLY, CDR2 FYNNEI. CDR3 in DNA: TGTGCCAGCAGTGAAGGAGCGGCCACCTACGAGCAGTACTTC. It codes for CASSEGAATYEQYF.

This chain joins TRBV7-9 and TRBJ1-1, with 7 bases that match TRBD1. This CDR3 has 15 residues. Germline-derived CDR1 and CDR2 are SEHNR and FQNEAQ (reference sequence). J was trimmed by 3 bases and V by 10 bases; bases with no gene match: 14. This CDR3 is CATRVYRGGDTEAFF. CDR3 sequence (DNA): TGTGCCACACGGGTCTACAGGGGAGGGGACACTGAAGCTTTCTTT.